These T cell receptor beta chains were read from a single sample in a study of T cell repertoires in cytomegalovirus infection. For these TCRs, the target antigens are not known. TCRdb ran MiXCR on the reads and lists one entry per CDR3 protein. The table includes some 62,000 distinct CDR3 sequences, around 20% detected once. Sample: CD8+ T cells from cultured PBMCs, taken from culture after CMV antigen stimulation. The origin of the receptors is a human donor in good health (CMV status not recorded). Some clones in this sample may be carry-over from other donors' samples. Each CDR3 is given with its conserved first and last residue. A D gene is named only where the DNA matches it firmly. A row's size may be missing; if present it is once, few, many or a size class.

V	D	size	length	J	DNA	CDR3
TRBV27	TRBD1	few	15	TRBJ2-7	TGTGCCAGCGCCCAAGGGTGGACAGGGGCCTACGAGCAGTACTTC	CASAQGWTGAYEQYF
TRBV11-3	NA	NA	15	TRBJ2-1	TGTGCCAGCAGTCTGGGGGTTCGGGGGTACAATGAGCAGTTCTTC	CASSLGVRGYNEQFF
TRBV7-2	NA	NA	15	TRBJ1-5	TGTGCCAGCAGCTCTTGGACGGATAGCAATCAGCCCCAGCATTTT	CASSSWTDSNQPQHF
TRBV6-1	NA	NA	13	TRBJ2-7	TGTGCCAGCAGTGAAGCGATCATCTACGAGCAGTACTTC	CASSEAIIYEQYF
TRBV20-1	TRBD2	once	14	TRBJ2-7	TGCAGTGCTTTCGAGCGGGGGGCCCGCTACGAGCAGTACTTC	CSAFERGARYEQYF
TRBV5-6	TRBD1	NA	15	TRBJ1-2	TGTGCCAGCAGCTTGGCCGGGACAGGGAACTATGGCTACACCTTC	CASSLAGTGNYGYTF
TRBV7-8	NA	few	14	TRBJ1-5	TGTGCCAGCAGCTCTCGGGACACAGATCAGCCCCAGCATTTT	CASSSRDTDQPQHF
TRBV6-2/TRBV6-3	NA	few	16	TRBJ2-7	TGTGCCAGCAGCTACCTTCGGACAGCGAGCTCCTACGAGCAGTACTTC	CASSYLRTASSYEQYF
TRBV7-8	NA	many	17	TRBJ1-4	TGTGCCAGCAGCTACCAGCCCTCAGGGGTAACTAATGAAAAACTGTTTTTT	CASSYQPSGVTNEKLFF
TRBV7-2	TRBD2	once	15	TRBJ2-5	TGTGCCAGCAGCTTATGGCTAGCGGGCCAAGAGACCCAGTACTTC	CASSLWLAGQETQYF
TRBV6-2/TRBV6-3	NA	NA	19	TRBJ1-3	TGTGCCAGCAGTTACCCCCTTCCTCGGGACTTCATCTCTGGAAACACCATATATTTT	CASSYPLPRDFISGNTIYF
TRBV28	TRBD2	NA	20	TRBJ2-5	TGTGCCAGCAGTTTCAGCCGAGGGACTAGCGGGGGGCCATTACAAGAGACCCAGTACTTC	CASSFSRGTSGGPLQETQYF
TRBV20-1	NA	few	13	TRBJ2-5	TGCAGTGCGAGTGGAGGGATACAAGAGACCCAGTACTTC	CSASGGIQETQYF
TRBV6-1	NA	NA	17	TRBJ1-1	TGTGCCAGCAGTGAAGACAGAACTAAATGGATGAACACTGAAGCTTTCTTT	CASSEDRTKWMNTEAFF
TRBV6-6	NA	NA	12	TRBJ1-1	TGTGCCAGCCTGGTTCTGGGCGAAGAAGCTTTCTTT	CASLVLGEEAFF
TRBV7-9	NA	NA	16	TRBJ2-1	TGTGCCAGCAGCTTATGGGGCGGAAGCTCCTACAATGAGCAGTTCTTC	CASSLWGGSSYNEQFF
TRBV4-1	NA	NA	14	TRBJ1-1	TGCGCCAGCAGCCAAGAAACAGGCGTACTTGAAGCTTTCTTT	CASSQETGVLEAFF
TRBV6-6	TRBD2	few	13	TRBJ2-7	TGTGCTGCAGCGGGGGAGGCGCTCTACGAGCAGTACTTC	CAAAGEALYEQYF
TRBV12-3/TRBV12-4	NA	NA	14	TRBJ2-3	TGTGCCAGCAGTTTTGGGGGGTCCTCAGATACGCAGTATTTT	CASSFGGSSDTQYF
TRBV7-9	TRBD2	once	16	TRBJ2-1	TGTGCCAGAAGCACCGGACTAGCGGGGGGCATCAATGAGCAGTTCTTC	CARSTGLAGGINEQFF
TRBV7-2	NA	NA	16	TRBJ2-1	TGTGCCAGCAGCCTGGGGGCTAGCGAACCCTACAATGAGCAGTTCTTC	CASSLGASEPYNEQFF
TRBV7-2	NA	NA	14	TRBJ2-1	TGTGCCAGCCTTCCGAACCTCGACTACAATGAGCAGTTCTTC	CASLPNLDYNEQFF
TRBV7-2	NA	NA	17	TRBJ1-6	TGTGCCAGCAGTTGGGACACCCTGAGCTCCTATAATTCACCCCTCCACTTT	CASSWDTLSSYNSPLHF
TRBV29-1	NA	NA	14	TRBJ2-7	TGCAGCGTTGATCTAGGGGACGGCTCCTACGAGCAGTACTTC	CSVDLGDGSYEQYF
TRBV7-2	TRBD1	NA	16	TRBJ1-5	TGTGCCAGCAGCTTTTCGGACAGGGGGCGCGATCAGCCCCAGCATTTT	CASSFSDRGRDQPQHF
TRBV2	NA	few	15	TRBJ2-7	TGTGCCAGCAGTGAAGCGCTAGGGGATCGCCACGAGCAGTACTTC	CASSEALGDRHEQYF
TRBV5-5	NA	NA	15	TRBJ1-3	TGTGCCAGCAGCTTGGACCCCTTCTCTGGAAACACCATATATTTT	CASSLDPFSGNTIYF
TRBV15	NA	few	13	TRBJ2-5	TGTGCCACCAGCGAAATATCCCAAGAGACCCAGTACTTC	CATSEISQETQYF
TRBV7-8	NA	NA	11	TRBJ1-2	TGTGCCAGCAGGGCAGGGGAAGGCTACACCTTC	CASRAGEGYTF
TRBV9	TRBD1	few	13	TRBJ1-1	TGTGCCAGCAGCTCCGGGGGACAGCCAGAAGCTTTCTTT	CASSSGGQPEAFF
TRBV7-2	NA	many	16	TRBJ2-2	TGTGCCAGCAGCTTAGTCGGGACTGAGAACACCGGGGAGCTGTTTTTT	CASSLVGTENTGELFF
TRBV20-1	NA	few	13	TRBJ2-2	TGCAGTGCTAGAGCGAGGTCCACCGGGGAGCTGTTTTTT	CSARARSTGELFF
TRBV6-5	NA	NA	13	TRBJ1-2	TGTGCCAGCAGTTACCGGAAGAACTATGGCTACACCTTC	CASSYRKNYGYTF
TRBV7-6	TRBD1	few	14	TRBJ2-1	TGTGCCAGCAGTTGGACAGGGGTGGATAATGAGCAGTTCTTC	CASSWTGVDNEQFF
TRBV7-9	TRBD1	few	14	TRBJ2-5	TGTGCCAGCAGCCCCCGGGACAGTCAAGAGACCCAGTACTTC	CASSPRDSQETQYF
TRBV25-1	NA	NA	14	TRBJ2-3	TGTGCCAGCAGCCAACCGGGACCCCAGGTCACGCAGTATTTT	CASSQPGPQVTQYF
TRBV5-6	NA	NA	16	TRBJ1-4	TGTGCCAGCAGCTTGTGGAGGACAGAAGCAAATGAAAAACTGTTTTTT	CASSLWRTEANEKLFF
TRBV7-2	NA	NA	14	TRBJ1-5	TGTGCCAGCAGCTTAGCGGCAGGGTATCAGCCCCAGCATTTT	CASSLAAGYQPQHF
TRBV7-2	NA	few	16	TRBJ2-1	TGTGCCAGCAGCCAAGCTGCGTCCGGGGGCTACAATGAGCAGTTCTTC	CASSQAASGGYNEQFF
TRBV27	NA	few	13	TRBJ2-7	TGTGCCAGCAGTTTGGCCAGCTCCTACGAGCAGTACTTC	CASSLASSYEQYF
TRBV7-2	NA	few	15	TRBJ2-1	TGTGCCAGCAGCTTAGGACGGGGGCTCTACAATGAGCAGTTCTTC	CASSLGRGLYNEQFF
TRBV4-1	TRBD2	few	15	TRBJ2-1	TGCGCCAGCAGCCAAGACGGGGGGGCACGGAATGAGCAGTTCTTC	CASSQDGGARNEQFF
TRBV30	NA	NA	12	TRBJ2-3	TGTGCCTGGGACAGAAGCACAGATACGCAGTATTTT	CAWDRSTDTQYF
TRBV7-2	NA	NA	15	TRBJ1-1	TGTGCCAGCATTTTAACGTTTCGGGGCCTCACTGAAGCTTTCTTT	CASILTFRGLTEAFF
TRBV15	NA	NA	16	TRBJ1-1	TGTGCCACCAGCAGAGATCTGCCAGGGACGAACACTGAAGCTTTCTTT	CATSRDLPGTNTEAFF
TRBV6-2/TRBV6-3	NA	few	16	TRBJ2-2	TGTGCCAGCAGTTACAGCACAGCCGTCAACACCGGGGAGCTGTTTTTT	CASSYSTAVNTGELFF
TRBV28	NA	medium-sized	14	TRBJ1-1	TGTGCCAGCAGTTTGGCAGATACGAACACTGAAGCTTTCTTT	CASSLADTNTEAFF
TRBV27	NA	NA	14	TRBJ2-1	TGTGCCAGCAGCACCGACAGCAACTACAATGAGCAGTTCTTC	CASSTDSNYNEQFF